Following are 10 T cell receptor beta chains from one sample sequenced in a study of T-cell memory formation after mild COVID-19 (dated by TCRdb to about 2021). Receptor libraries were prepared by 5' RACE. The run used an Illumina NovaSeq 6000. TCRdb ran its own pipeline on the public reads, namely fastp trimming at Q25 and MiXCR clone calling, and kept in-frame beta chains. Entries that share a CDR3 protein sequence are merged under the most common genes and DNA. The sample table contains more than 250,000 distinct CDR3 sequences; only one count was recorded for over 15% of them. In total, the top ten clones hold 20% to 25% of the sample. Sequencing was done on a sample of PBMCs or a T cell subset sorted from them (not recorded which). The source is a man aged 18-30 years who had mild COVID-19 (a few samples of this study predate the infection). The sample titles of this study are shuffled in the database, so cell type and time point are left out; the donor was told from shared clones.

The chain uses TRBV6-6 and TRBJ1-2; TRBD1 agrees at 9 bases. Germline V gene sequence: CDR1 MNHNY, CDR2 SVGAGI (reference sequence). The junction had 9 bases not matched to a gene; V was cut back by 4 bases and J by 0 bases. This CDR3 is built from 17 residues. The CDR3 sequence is CASSFNRGLHSNYGYTF. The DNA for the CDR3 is TGTGCCAGCAGTTTCAACAGGGGGCTACACTCTAACTATGGCTACACCTTC.

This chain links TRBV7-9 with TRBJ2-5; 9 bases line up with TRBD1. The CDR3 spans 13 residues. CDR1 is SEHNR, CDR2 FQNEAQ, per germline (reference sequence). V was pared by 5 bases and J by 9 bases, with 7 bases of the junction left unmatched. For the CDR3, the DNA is TGTGCCAGCAGCCGGACAGGGGTCCCCTCCCAGTACTTC. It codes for CASSRTGVPSQYF.

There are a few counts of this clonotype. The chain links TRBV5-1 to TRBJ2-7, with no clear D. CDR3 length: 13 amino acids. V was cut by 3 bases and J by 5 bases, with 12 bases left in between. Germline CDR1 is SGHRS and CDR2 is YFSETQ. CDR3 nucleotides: TGCGCCAGCAGCTGGCAACGGCCGGACGAGCAGTACTTC. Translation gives CASSWQRPDEQYF.

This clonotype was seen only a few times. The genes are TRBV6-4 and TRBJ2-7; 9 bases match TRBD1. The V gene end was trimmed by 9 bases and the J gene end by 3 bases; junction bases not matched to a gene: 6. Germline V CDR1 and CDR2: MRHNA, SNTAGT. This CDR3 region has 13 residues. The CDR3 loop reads CARGTGPRYEQYV. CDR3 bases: TGTGCCAGGGGGACAGGGCCCCGCTACGAGCAGTACGTC.

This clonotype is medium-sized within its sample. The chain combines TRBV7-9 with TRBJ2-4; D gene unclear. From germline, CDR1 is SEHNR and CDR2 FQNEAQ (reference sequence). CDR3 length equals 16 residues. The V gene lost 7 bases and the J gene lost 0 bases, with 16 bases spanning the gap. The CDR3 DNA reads TGTGCCAGCACCCCTCCAGAGGAACTAGCCAAAAACATTCAGTACTTC. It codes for CASTPPEELAKNIQYF.

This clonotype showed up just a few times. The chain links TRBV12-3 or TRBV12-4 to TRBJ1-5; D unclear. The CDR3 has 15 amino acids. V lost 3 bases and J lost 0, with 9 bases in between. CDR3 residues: CASSLRGGSNQPQHF. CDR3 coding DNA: TGTGCCAGCAGTTTGCGGGGAGGTAGCAATCAGCCCCAGCATTTT.

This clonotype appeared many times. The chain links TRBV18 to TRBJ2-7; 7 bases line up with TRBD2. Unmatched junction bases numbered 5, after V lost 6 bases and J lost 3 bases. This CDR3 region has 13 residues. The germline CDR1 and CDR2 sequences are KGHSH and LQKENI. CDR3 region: CASSRWGGYEQYF. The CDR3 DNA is TGTGCCAGCTCGAGGTGGGGGGGCTACGAGCAGTACTTC.

The CDR3 nucleotides read TGCGCCAGCAGTGACAGGGCAGCGAACACTGAAGCTTTCTTT. It is translated as CASSDRAANTEAFF. The V and J genes are TRBV5-1 and TRBJ1-1, with 7 bases fitting TRBD1. V gave up 5 bases and J gave up 1 base; unmatched junction bases: 5. The germline V gene has CDR1 SGHRS and CDR2 YFSETQ. CDR3 length: 14 amino acids.

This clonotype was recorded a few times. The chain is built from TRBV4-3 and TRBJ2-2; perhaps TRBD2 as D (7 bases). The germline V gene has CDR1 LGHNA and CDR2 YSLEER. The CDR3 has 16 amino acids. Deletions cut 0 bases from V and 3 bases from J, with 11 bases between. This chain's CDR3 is CASSQERGGDTGELFF. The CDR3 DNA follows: TGCGCCAGCAGCCAAGAAAGGGGGGGTGACACCGGGGAGCTGTTTTTT.

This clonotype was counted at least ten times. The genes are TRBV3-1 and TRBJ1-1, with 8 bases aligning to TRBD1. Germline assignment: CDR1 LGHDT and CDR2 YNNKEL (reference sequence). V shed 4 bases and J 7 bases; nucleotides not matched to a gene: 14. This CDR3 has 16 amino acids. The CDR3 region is CASSRNEQDRGGEAFF. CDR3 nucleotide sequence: TGTGCCAGCAGCCGAAACGAACAAGACAGGGGTGGTGAAGCTTTCTTT.